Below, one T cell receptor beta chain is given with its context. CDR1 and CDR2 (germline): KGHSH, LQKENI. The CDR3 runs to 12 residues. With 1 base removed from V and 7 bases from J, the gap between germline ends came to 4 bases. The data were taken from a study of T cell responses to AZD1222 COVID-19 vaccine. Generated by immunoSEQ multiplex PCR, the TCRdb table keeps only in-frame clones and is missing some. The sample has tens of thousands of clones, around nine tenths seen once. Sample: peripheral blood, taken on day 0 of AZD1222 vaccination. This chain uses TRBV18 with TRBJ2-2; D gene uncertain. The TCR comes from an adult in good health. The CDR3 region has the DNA TGTGCCAGCTCACCACAACACGGGGAGCTGTTTTTT. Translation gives CASSPQHGELFF. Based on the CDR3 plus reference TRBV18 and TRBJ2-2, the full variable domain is NAGVMQNPRHLVRRRGQEARLRCSPMKGHSHVYWYRQLPEEGLKFMVYLQKENIIDESGMPKERFSAEFPKEGPSILRIQQVVRGDSAAYFCASSPQHGELFFGEGSRLTVL.